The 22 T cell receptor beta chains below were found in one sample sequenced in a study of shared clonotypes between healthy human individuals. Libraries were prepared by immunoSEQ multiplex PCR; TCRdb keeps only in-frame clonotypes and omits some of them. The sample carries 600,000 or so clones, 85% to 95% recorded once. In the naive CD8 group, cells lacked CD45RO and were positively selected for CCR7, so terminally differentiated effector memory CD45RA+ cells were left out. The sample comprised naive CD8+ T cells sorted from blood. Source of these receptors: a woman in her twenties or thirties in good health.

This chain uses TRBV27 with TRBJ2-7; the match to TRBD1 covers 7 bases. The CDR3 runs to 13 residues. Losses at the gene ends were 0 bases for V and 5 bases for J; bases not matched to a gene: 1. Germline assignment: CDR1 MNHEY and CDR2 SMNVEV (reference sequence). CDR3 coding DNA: TGTGCCAGCAGTTTATCAGGGGGCAACGAGCAGTACTTC. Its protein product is CASSLSGGNEQYF.

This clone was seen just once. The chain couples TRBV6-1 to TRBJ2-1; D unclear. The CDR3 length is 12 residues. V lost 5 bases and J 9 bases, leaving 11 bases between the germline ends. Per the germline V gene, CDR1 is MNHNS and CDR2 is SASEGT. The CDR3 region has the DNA TGTGCCAGCAGTCTTAATCCGGGTGAGCAGTTCTTC. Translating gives CASSLNPGEQFF.

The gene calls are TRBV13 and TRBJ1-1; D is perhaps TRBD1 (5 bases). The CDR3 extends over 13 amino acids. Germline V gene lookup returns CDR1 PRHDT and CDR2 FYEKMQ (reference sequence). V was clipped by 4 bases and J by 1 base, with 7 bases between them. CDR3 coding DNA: TGTGCCAGCAGCTCAGGGAGGAACACTGAAGCTTTCTTT. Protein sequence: CASSSGRNTEAFF.

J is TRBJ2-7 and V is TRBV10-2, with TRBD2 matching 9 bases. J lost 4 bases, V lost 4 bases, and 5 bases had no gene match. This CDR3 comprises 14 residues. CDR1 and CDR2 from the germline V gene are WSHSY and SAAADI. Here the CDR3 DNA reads TGCGCCAGCAGTGGGGCGGGAGGGGTGTACGAGCAGTACTTC. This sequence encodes CASSGAGGVYEQYF.

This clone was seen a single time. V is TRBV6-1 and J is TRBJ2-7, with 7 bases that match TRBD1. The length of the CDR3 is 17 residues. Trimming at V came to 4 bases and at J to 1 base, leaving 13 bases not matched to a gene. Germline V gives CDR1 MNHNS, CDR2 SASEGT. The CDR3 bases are TGTGCCAGCAGTGGCCCCTCAGGGGGTTTGAGTTCCTACGAGCAGTACTTC. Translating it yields CASSGPSGGLSSYEQYF.

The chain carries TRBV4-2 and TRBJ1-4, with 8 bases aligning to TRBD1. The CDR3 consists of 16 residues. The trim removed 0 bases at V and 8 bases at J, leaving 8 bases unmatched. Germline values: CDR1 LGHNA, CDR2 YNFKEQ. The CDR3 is CASSQDLGTGSEKLFF. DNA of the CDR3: TGTGCCAGCAGCCAAGATCTAGGGACAGGTTCCGAAAAACTGTTTTTT.

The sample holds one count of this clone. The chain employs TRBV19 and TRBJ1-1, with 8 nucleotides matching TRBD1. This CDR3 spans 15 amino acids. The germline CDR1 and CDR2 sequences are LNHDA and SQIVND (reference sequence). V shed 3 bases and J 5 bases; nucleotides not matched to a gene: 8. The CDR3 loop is CASSISGTGGTEAFF. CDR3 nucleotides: TGTGCCAGTAGTATTAGCGGGACAGGAGGGACTGAAGCTTTCTTT.

Here the CDR3 DNA reads TGTGCCAGCAGTTCCAGACAGGGCCTGAACACTGAAGCTTTCTTT. This gives the protein CASSSRQGLNTEAFF. The genes are TRBV28 and TRBJ1-1, with TRBD1 matching 7 bases. This CDR3 region has 15 residues. V shed 4 bases and J 0 bases; nucleotides not matched to a gene: 5. Germline V gene sequence: CDR1 MDHEN, CDR2 SYDVKM.

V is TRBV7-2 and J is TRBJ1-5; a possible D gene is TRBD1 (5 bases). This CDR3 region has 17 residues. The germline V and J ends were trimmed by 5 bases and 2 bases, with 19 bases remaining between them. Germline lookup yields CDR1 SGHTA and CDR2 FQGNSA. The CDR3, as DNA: TGTGCCAGCAGCACTAGGGGTGGGGGGAGAGGCAATCAGCCCCAGCATTTT. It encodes CASSTRGGGRGNQPQHF. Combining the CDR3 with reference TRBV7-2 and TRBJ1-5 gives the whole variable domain GAGVSQSPSNKVTEKGKDVELRCDPISGHTALYWYRQSLGQGLEFLIYFQGNSAPDKSGLPSDRFSAERTGGSVSTLTIQRTQQEDSAVYLCASSTRGGGRGNQPQHFGDGTRLSIL.

The CDR3 here is CAWSIPSYEQYF. CDR3 coding DNA: TGTGCCTGGAGTATCCCCTCCTACGAGCAGTACTTC. The chain uses TRBV30 and TRBJ2-7; D gene ambiguous. The CDR3 runs 12 residues. Trimming left V 2 bases short and J 0 bases short, with 5 bases between. Germline V gene data show CDR1 as GTSNPN and CDR2 as SVGIG (reference sequence).

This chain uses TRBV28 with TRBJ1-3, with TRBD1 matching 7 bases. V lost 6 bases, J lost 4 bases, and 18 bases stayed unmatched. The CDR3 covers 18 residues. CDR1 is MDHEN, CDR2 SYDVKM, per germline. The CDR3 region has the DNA TGTGCCAGCAGCCATTATTTGACAGGGATTGAGGCAGGAAACACCATATATTTT. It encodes CASSHYLTGIEAGNTIYF.

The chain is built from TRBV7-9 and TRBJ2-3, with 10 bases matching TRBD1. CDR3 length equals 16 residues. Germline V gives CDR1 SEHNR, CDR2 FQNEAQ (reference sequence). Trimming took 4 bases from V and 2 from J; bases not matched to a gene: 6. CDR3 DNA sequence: TGTGCCAGCAGCTCGAGGGGACAGGGGCTCACAGATACGCAGTATTTT. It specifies CASSSRGQGLTDTQYF.

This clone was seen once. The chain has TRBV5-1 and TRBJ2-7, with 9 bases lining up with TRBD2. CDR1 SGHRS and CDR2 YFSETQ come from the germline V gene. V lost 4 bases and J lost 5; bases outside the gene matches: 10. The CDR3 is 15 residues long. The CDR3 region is CASSPSSGTTDEQYF. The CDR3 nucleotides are TGCGCCAGCAGCCCCTCTAGCGGGACAACCGACGAGCAGTACTTC.

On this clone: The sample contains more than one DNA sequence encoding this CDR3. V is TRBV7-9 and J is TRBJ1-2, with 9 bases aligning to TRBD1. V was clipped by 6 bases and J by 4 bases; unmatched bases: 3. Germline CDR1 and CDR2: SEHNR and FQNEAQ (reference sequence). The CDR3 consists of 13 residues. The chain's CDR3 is CASSSDRGYGYTF. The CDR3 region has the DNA TGTGCCAGCAGTTCGGACAGGGGCTATGGCTACACCTTC.

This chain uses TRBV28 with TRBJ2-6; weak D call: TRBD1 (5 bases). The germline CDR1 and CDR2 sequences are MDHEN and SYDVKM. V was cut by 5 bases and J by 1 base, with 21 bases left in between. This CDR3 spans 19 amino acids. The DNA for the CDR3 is TGTGCCAGCAGTACCACCTATACGGACAAAAAATCTGGGGCCAACGTCCTGACTTTC. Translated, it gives CASSTTYTDKKSGANVLTF.

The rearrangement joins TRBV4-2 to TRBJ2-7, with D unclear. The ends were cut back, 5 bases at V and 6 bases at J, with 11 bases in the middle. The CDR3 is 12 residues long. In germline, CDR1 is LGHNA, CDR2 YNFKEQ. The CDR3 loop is CASSLTLIEQYF. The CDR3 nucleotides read TGTGCCAGCAGCTTGACTTTAATCGAGCAGTACTTC.

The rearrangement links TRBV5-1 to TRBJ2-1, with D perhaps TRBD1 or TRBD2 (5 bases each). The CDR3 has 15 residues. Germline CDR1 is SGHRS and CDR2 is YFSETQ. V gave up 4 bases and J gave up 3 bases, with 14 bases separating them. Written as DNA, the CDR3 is TGCGCCAGCAGCCTGGGACCGCGAGGCTACAATGAGCAGTTCTTC. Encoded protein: CASSLGPRGYNEQFF.

CDR3 nucleotide sequence: TGTGCCAGTAGTATGTGGGGGACTGAAGCTTTCTTT. As protein: CASSMWGTEAFF. V is TRBV19 and J is TRBJ1-1; tentatively, D is TRBD1 (5 bases). CDR3 length: 12 residues. CDR1 and CDR2 (germline): LNHDA, SQIVND (reference sequence). Trimming removed 3 bases from V and 5 bases from J, with 7 bases in between.

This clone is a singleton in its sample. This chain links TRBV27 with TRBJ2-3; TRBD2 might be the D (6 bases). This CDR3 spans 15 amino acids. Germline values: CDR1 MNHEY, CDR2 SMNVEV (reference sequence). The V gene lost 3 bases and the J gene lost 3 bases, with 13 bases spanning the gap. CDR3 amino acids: CASSFGAGRTDTQYF. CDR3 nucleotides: TGTGCCAGCAGTTTCGGGGCGGGAAGAACAGATACGCAGTATTTT.

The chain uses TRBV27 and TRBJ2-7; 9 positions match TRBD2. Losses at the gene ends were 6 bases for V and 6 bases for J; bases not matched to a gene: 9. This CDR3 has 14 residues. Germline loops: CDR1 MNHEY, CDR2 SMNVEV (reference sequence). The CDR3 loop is CASSSGLALSEQYF. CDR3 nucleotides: TGTGCCAGCAGCTCCGGACTAGCGTTGTCCGAGCAGTACTTC.

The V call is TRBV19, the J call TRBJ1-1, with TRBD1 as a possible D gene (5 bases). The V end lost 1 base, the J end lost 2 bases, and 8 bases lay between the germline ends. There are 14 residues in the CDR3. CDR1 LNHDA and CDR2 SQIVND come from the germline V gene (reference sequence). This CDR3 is CASSIVGANTEAFF. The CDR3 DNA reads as TGTGCCAGTAGTATAGTAGGGGCAAACACTGAAGCTTTCTTT. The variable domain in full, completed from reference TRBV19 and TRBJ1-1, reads DGGITQSPKYLFRKEGQNVTLSCEQNLNHDAMYWYRQDPGQGLRLIYYSQIVNDFQKGDIAEGYSVSREKKESFPLTVTSAQKNPTAFYLCASSIVGANTEAFFGQGTRLTVV.

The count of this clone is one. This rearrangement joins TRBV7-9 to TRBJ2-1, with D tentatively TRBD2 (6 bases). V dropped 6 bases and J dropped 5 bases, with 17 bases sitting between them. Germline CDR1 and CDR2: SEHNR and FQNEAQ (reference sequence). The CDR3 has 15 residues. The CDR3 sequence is CASRHTSFSNNEQFF. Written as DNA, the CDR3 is TGTGCCAGCAGGCACACTAGCTTCTCTAACAATGAGCAGTTCTTC. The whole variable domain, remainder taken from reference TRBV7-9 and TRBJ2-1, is DTGVSQNPRHKITKRGQNVTFRCDPISEHNRLYWYRQTLGQGPEFLTYFQNEAQLEKSRLLSDRFSAERPKGSFSTLEIQRTEQGDSAMYLCASRHTSFSNNEQFFGPGTRLTVL.